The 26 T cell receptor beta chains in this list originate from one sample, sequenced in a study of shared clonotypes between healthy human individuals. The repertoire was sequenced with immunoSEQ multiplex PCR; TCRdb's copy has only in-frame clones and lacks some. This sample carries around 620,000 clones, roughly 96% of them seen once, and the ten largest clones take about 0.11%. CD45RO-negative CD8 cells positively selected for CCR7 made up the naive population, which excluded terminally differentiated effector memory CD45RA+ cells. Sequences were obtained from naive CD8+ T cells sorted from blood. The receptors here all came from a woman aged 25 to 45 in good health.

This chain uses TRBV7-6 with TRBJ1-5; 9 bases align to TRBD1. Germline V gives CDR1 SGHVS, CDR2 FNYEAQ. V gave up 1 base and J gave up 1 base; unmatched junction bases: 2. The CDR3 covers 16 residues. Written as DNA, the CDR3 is TGTGCCAGCAGCTTAGGGACAGGGGAGAGCAATCAGCCCCAGCATTTT. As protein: CASSLGTGESNQPQHF.

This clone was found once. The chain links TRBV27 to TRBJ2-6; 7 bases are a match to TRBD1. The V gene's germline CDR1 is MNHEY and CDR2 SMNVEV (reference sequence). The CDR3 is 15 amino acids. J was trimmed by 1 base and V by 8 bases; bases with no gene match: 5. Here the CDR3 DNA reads TGTGCCAGCCGATTGACAGGGTCTGGGGCCAACGTCCTGACTTTC. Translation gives CASRLTGSGANVLTF.

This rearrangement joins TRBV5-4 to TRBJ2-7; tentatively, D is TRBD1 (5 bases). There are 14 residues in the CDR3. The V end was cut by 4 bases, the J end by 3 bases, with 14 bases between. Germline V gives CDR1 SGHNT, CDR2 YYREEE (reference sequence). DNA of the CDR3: TGTGCCAGCAGCCAAGGGGCTCTGAGCTACGAGCAGTACTTC. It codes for CASSQGALSYEQYF.

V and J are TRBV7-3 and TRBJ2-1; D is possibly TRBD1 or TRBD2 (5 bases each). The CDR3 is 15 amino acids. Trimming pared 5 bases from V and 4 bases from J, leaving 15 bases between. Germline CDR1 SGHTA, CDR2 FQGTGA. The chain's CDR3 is CASSLDGAMYNEQFF. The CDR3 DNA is TGTGCCAGCAGCCTGGACGGGGCCATGTACAATGAGCAGTTCTTC.

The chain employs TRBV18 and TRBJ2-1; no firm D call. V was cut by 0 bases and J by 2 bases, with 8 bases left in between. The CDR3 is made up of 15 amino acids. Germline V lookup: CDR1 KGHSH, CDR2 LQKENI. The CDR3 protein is CASSPPPSTYNEQFF. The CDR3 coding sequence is TGTGCCAGCTCACCACCCCCCAGCACCTACAATGAGCAGTTCTTC.

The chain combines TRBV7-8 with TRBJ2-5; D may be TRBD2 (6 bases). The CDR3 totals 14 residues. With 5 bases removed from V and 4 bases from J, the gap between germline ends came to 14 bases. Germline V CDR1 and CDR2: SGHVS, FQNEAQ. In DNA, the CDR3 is TGTGCCAGCAGCCCGATGGGGGGTCGAGAGACCCAGTACTTC. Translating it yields CASSPMGGRETQYF.

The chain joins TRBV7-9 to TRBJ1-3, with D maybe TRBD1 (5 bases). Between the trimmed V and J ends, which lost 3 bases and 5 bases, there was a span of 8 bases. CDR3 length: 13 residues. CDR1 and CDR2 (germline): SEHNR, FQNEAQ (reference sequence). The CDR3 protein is CASSFGGRNTIYF. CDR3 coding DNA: TGTGCCAGCAGCTTCGGGGGGAGAAACACCATATATTTT.

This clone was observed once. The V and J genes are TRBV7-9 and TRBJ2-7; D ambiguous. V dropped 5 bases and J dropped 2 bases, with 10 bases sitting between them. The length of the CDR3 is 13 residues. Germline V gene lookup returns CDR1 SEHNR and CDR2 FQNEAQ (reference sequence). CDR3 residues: CASSLSMAYEQYF. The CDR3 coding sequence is TGTGCCAGCAGCCTATCTATGGCCTACGAGCAGTACTTC.

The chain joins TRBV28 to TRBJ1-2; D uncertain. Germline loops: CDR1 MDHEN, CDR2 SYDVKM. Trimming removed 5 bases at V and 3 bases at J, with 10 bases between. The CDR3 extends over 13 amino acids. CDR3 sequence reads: CASSPAGDYGYTF. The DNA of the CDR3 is TGTGCCAGCAGTCCGGCGGGAGACTATGGCTACACCTTC.

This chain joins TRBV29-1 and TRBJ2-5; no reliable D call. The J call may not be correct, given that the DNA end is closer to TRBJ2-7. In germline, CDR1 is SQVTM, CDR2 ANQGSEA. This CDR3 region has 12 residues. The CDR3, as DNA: TGCAGCGTCGCCCGAGCTGGGTACGAGCAGTACTTC. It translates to CSVARAGYEQYF.

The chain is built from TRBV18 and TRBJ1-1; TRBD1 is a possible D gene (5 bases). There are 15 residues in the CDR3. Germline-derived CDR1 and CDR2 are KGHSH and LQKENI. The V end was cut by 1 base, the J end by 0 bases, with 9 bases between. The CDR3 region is CASSPRAGLNTEAFF. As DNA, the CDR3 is TGTGCCAGCTCACCACGGGCAGGGCTGAACACTGAAGCTTTCTTT.

CDR3 nucleotides: TGTGCCAGCAGCAAACAGGGACCGGTGGAAAAACTGTTTTTT. The encoded protein is CASSKQGPVEKLFF. The J gene is TRBJ1-4, the V gene TRBV9; weak D call: TRBD1 (6 bases). Between the trimmed V and J ends, which lost 4 bases and 8 bases, there was a span of 15 bases. This CDR3 is built from 14 residues. Per the germline V gene, CDR1 is SGDLS and CDR2 is YYNGEE.

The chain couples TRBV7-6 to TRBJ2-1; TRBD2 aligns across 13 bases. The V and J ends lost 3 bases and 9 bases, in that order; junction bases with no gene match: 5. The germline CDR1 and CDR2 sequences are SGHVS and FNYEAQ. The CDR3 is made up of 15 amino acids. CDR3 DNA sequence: TGTGCCAGCAGCTTTGGACTAGCGGGAGTGGTTGAGCAGTTCTTC. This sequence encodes CASSFGLAGVVEQFF. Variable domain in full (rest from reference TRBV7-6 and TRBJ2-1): GAGVSQSPRYKVTKRGQDVALRCDPISGHVSLYWYRQALGQGPEFLTYFNYEAQQDKSGLPNDRFSAERPEGSISTLTIQRTEQRDSAMYRCASSFGLAGVVEQFFGPGTRLTVL.

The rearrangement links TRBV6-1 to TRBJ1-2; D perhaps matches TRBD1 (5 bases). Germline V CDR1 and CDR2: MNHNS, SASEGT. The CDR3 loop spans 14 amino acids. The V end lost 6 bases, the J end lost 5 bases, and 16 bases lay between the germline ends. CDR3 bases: TGTGCCAGCAGCCCACGGGGCAGGGAGTATGGCTACACCTTC. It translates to CASSPRGREYGYTF.

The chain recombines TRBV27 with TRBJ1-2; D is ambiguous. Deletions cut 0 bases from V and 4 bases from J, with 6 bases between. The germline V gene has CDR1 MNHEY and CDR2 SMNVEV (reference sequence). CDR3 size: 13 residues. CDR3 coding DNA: TGTGCCAGCAGTTTATCATCCAGCTATGGCTACACCTTC. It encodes CASSLSSSYGYTF.

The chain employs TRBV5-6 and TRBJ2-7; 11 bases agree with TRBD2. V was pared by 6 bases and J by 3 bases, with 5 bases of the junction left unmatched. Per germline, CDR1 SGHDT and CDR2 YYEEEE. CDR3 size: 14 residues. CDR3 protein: CASTMTSGNYEQYF. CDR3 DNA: TGTGCCAGCACCATGACTAGCGGGAACTACGAGCAGTACTTC.

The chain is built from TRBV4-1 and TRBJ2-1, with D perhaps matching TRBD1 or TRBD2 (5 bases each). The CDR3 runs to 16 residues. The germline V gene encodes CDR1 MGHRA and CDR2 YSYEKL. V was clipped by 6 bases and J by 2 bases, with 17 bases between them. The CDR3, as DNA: TGCGCCAGCAGTCAGCTCCGGGACCCCCCCTACAATGAGCAGTTCTTC. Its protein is CASSQLRDPPYNEQFF.

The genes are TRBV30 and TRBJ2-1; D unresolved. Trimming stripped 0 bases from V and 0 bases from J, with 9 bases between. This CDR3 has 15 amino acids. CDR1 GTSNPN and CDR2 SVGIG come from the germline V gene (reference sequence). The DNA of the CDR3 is TGTGCCTGGAGTGTACTCTTCGGCTCCTACAATGAGCAGTTCTTC. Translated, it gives CAWSVLFGSYNEQFF.

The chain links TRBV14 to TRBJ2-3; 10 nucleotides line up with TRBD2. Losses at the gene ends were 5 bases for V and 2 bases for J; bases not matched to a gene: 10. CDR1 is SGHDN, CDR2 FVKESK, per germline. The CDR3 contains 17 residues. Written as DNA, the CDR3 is TGTGCCAGCAGCTGGGCTAGCGGGAGCATCTACACAGATACGCAGTATTTT. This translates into CASSWASGSIYTDTQYF. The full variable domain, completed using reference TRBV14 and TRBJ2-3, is EAGVTQFPSHSVIEKGQTVTLRCDPISGHDNLYWYRRVMGKEIKFLLHFVKESKQDESGMPNNRFLAERTGGTYSTLKVQPAELEDSGVYFCASSWASGSIYTDTQYFGPGTRLTVL.

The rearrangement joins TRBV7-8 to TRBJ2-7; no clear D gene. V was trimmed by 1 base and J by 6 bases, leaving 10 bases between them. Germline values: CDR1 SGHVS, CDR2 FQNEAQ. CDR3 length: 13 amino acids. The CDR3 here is CASSLGPVSEQYF. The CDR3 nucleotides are TGTGCCAGCAGCTTAGGGCCAGTTTCCGAGCAGTACTTC.

CDR3 nucleotides: TGTGCCAGCAGTAGGGACTTTAACACAGATACGCAGTATTTT. Translation: CASSRDFNTDTQYF. V usage is TRBV2 and J usage is TRBJ2-3; a possible D gene is TRBD2 (6 bases). This CDR3 is built from 14 residues. V was shortened by 5 bases and J by 2 bases, with 11 bases between the two germline ends. Germline loops: CDR1 SNHLY, CDR2 FYNNEI.

CDR3 loop: CASSAVPNEQYF. For the CDR3, the DNA is TGTGCCAGCAGCGCTGTCCCAAACGAGCAGTACTTC. The chain has TRBV9 and TRBJ2-7; D gene uncertain. Germline CDR1 SGDLS, CDR2 YYNGEE. V lost 3 bases to trimming and J lost 5 bases, with 9 bases between them. CDR3 size: 12 residues. The variable domain in full, completed from reference TRBV9 and TRBJ2-7, reads DSGVTQTPKHLITATGQRVTLRCSPRSGDLSVYWYQQSLDQGLQFLIQYYNGEERAKGNILERFSAQQFPDLHSELNLSSLELGDSALYFCASSAVPNEQYFGPGTRLTVT.

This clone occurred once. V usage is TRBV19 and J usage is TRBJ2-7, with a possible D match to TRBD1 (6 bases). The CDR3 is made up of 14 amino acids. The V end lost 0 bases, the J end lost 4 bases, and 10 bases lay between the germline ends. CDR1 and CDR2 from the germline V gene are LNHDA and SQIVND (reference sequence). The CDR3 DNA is TGTGCCAGTAGTATAGATTTACAGGGATACGAGCAGTACTTC. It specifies CASSIDLQGYEQYF. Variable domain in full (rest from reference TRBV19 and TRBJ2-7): DGGITQSPKYLFRKEGQNVTLSCEQNLNHDAMYWYRQDPGQGLRLIYYSQIVNDFQKGDIAEGYSVSREKKESFPLTVTSAQKNPTAFYLCASSIDLQGYEQYFGPGTRLTVT.

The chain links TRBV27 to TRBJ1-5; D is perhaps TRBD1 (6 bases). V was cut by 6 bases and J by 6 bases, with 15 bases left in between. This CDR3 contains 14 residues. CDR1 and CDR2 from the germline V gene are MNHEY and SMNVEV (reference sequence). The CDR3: CASSYNREAQPQHF. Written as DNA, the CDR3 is TGTGCCAGCAGCTATAACAGGGAGGCTCAGCCCCAGCATTTT.

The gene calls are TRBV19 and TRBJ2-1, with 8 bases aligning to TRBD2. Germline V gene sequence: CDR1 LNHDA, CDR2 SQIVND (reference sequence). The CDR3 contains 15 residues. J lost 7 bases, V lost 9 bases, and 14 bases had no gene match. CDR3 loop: CASSPGGGRLNEQFF. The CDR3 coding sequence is TGTGCCAGCAGCCCTGGGGGCGGGAGGTTAAATGAGCAGTTCTTC.

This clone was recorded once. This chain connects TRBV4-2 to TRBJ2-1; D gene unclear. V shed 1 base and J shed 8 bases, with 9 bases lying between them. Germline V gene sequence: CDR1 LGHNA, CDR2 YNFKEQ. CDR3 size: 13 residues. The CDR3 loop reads CASSQGGLYEQFF. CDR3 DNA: TGTGCCAGCAGCCAAGGAGGCCTCTATGAGCAGTTCTTC.